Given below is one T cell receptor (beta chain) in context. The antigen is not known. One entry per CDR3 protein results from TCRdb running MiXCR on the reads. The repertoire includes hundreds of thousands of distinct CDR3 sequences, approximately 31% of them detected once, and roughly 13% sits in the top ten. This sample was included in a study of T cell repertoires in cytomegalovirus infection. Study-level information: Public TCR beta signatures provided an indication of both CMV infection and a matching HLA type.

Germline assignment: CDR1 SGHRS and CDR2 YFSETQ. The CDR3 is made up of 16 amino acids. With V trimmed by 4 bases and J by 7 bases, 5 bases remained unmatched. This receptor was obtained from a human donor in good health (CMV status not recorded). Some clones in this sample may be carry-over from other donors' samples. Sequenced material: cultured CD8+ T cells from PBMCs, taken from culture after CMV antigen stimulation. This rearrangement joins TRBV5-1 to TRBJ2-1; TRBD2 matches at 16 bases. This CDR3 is CASSPGLAGGPNEQFF. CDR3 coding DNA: TGCGCCAGCAGCCCGGGACTAGCGGGGGGGCCGAATGAGCAGTTCTTC.